The TCR beta chain described here comes from a study of blood T cell repertoires in COVID-19. The protocol was immunoSEQ multiplex PCR, while the TCRdb copy is restricted to in-frame clones and leaves out a portion. The sample yields some 30,000 clones, roughly 87% seen once. With 2 bases removed from V and 6 bases from J, the gap between germline ends came to 11 bases. Germline V gene lookup returns CDR1 MDHEN and CDR2 SYDVKM. The CDR3 is 13 amino acids. The sequence was collected from a man in his 60s with active COVID-19. Sequences were obtained from peripheral blood. The chain combines TRBV28 with TRBJ2-7; D perhaps matches TRBD1 (6 bases). CDR3: CASSLTRGSEQYF. CDR3 DNA: TGTGCCAGCAGTTTAACCAGGGGAAGCGAGCAGTACTTC.